One sample yielded the 16 T cell receptor beta chains listed below, sequenced in a study of cytomegalovirus exposure and HLA in healthy donors. With 60 Vbeta and 13 Jbeta primers, the PCR was carried out. Libraries were prepared by immunoSEQ multiplex PCR; TCRdb keeps only in-frame clonotypes and omits some of them. The sample contains over 150,000 clones, about four fifths of which appear only once. Sequencing was performed on PBMCs. These receptors originate from a male donor in good health and CMV-seronegative.

This rearrangement joins TRBV7-2 to TRBJ1-1; 9 bases map to TRBD1. The CDR3 is made up of 14 amino acids. Losses at the gene ends were 5 bases for V and 7 bases for J; bases not matched to a gene: 8. The germline V gene has CDR1 SGHTA and CDR2 FQGNSA. CDR3 amino acids: CASSAGTGPLEAFF. In DNA, the CDR3 is TGTGCCAGCAGCGCCGGGACAGGGCCTCTTGAAGCTTTCTTT.

This clone appeared a few times. The chain combines TRBV6-5 with TRBJ2-4, with 7 bases that match TRBD2. The trim removed 6 bases at V and 12 bases at J, leaving 14 bases unmatched. Germline V gene sequence: CDR1 MNHEY, CDR2 SVGAGI. This CDR3 contains 14 residues. CDR3 amino acids: CASRGDYFARHQYF. For the CDR3, the DNA is TGTGCCAGCAGGGGGGACTATTTCGCGAGGCATCAGTACTTC.

The chain combines TRBV4-2 with TRBJ1-1; tentatively, D is TRBD1 (5 bases). This CDR3 spans 15 amino acids. V was clipped by 4 bases and J by 0 bases, with 12 bases between them. CDR1 LGHNA and CDR2 YNFKEQ come from the germline V gene. The CDR3 protein is CASSPGFGMNTEAFF. The CDR3 nucleotides are TGTGCCAGCAGCCCAGGGTTCGGAATGAACACTGAAGCTTTCTTT.

This rearrangement joins TRBV30 to TRBJ2-3; D call uncertain. V shed 1 base and J shed 2 bases, with 10 bases lying between them. Germline CDR1 and CDR2: GTSNPN and SVGIG (reference sequence). The CDR3 is 14 amino acids. The CDR3 DNA is TGTGCCTGGAGTGACGTGCAGTCCACAGATACGCAGTATTTT. Translated, it gives CAWSDVQSTDTQYF.

The chain employs TRBV30 and TRBJ1-2; 10 positions match TRBD1. This CDR3 has 13 amino acids. CDR1 and CDR2 from the germline V gene are GTSNPN and SVGIG (reference sequence). V dropped 5 bases and J dropped 7; count of bases not matched to a gene: 7. In DNA form, the CDR3 reads TGTGCCTGGGGGACAGGGGCGCGGGGTGGCTACACCTTC. Its protein is CAWGTGARGGYTF.

There are a few counts of this clone. Other DNA sequences from this sample encode an identical CDR3 as well. The chain is built from TRBV5-6 and TRBJ1-5, with D perhaps matching TRBD1 (5 bases). In germline, CDR1 is SGHDT, CDR2 YYEEEE. Between the trimmed V and J ends, which lost 0 bases and 5 bases, there was a span of 6 bases. The CDR3 has 13 amino acids. The CDR3 bases are TGTGCCAGCAGCTTGGGGGGGGATCAGCCCCAGCATTTT. Protein: CASSLGGDQPQHF.

This chain joins TRBV27 and TRBJ2-7; D is undetermined. This CDR3 contains 11 residues. V gave up 8 bases and J gave up 3 bases, with 8 bases separating them. CDR1 and CDR2 (germline): MNHEY, SMNVEV (reference sequence). CDR3 DNA: TGTGCCAGCGGCATTAACTACGAGCAGTACTTC. Its protein product is CASGINYEQYF.

The J gene is TRBJ1-1, the V gene TRBV2; no reliable D call. Trimming removed 5 bases at V and 8 bases at J, with 12 bases between. The CDR3 has 12 amino acids. Germline V gene sequence: CDR1 SNHLY, CDR2 FYNNEI. In DNA form, the CDR3 reads TGTGCCAGCAGTTTCCGGGAGCTAGAAGCTTTCTTT. Its translation is CASSFRELEAFF.

This rearrangement joins TRBV7-2 to TRBJ2-5, with TRBD2 identical over 8 bases. The tail of the sequence fits TRBJ2-7 better, so the J call may be wrong. From germline, CDR1 is SGHTA and CDR2 FQGNSA. This CDR3 comprises 15 residues. CDR3 in amino acids: CASSYRGAGGYEQYF. CDR3 nucleotides: TGTGCCAGCAGCTATCGGGGGGCGGGAGGATACGAGCAGTACTTC.

V and J are TRBV7-9 and TRBJ2-7, with 9 bases that match TRBD1. The CDR3 has 16 residues. Germline V gene lookup returns CDR1 SEHNR and CDR2 FQNEAQ (reference sequence). V was pared by 6 bases and J by 2 bases, with 11 bases of the junction left unmatched. The CDR3 here is CASSPTGGSTTYEQYF. Here the CDR3 DNA reads TGTGCCAGCAGTCCTACAGGGGGCTCTACGACCTACGAGCAGTACTTC.

The rearrangement uses TRBV19 and TRBJ1-5; D unresolved. Trimming removed 5 bases at V and 4 bases at J, with 18 bases between. Germline values: CDR1 LNHDA, CDR2 SQIVND (reference sequence). CDR3 length: 16 amino acids. The CDR3 nucleotides are TGTGCCAGTAGTCCCCGGGAGACAACGCTTAATCAGCCCCAGCATTTT. It translates to CASSPRETTLNQPQHF.

The DNA of the CDR3 is TGTGCCAGCAGCGTAGAGGGGATCACCTACAATGAGCAGTTCTTC. This gives the protein CASSVEGITYNEQFF. The chain combines TRBV9 with TRBJ2-1; possibly TRBD1 for D (5 bases). There are 15 residues in the CDR3. Germline loops: CDR1 SGDLS, CDR2 YYNGEE. V lost 0 bases and J lost 2, with 9 bases in between.

CDR3 amino acids: CASSNGQGGETQYF. For the CDR3, the DNA is TGTGCCAGCAGCAACGGACAGGGCGGAGAGACCCAGTACTTC. The chain is built from TRBV11-2 and TRBJ2-5, with 8 positions matching TRBD1. CDR1 SGHAT and CDR2 FQNNGV come from the germline V gene. There are 14 residues in the CDR3. V gave up 5 bases and J gave up 4 bases; unmatched junction bases: 6.

This clone appeared once. The V gene is TRBV18, the J gene TRBJ1-4, with D perhaps TRBD1 (5 bases). V gave up 2 bases and J gave up 7 bases, with 17 bases separating them. Germline lookup yields CDR1 KGHSH and CDR2 LQKENI. CDR3 length: 16 amino acids. CDR3 bases: TGTGCCAGCTCACCAATTTTTATGGGGCTCTTTGAAAAACTGTTTTTT. Its translation is CASSPIFMGLFEKLFF. Drawing the rest from reference TRBV18 and TRBJ1-4, the complete variable domain is NAGVMQNPRHLVRRRGQEARLRCSPMKGHSHVYWYRQLPEEGLKFMVYLQKENIIDESGMPKERFSAEFPKEGPSILRIQQVVRGDSAAYFCASSPIFMGLFEKLFFGSGTQLSVL.

This chain joins TRBV7-9 and TRBJ2-7; TRBD1 aligns across 7 bases. Germline CDR1 and CDR2: SEHNR and FQNEAQ (reference sequence). Trimming at V came to 0 bases and at J to 6 bases, leaving 5 bases not matched to a gene. This CDR3 spans 14 amino acids. Here the CDR3 DNA reads TGTGCCAGCAGCTTAGCGCACAGGGGTCCCGAGCAGTACTTC. It encodes CASSLAHRGPEQYF.

The V and J genes are TRBV10-2 and TRBJ2-7, with 10 nucleotides matching TRBD1. Germline V CDR1 and CDR2: WSHSY, SAAADI. Trimming at V came to 5 bases and at J to 3 bases, leaving 1 base not matched to a gene. CDR3 length equals 13 residues. This chain's CDR3 is CASSRDRGYEQYF. In nucleotides, the CDR3 is TGCGCCAGCAGTCGGGACAGGGGCTACGAGCAGTACTTC.